This T cell receptor (beta chain) was recovered during a study of cytomegalovirus exposure and HLA in healthy donors. Study observations and caveats: Several of the most significant clusters appeared, in a later analysis, to be linked to common viral pathogens.

A note on this clone: Its antigen remains unidentified.

Germline CDR1 and CDR2: SGHTA and FQGTGA. The CDR3 consists of 15 residues. The V gene lost 1 base and the J gene lost 3 bases, with 13 bases spanning the gap. PCR amplification relied on 60 Vbeta primers (plus 13 Jbeta primers). Produced via immunoSEQ multiplex PCR; TCRdb's table is partial and in-frame only. Among about 130,000 clones, 70% to 90% were seen once, and the ten largest hold roughly 20%. The sample was PBMCs. The source of this sequence is a man in his late teens or twenties in good health and CMV-seropositive. The chain combines TRBV7-3 with TRBJ2-7; TRBD1 is a possible D gene (6 bases). The CDR3 reads CASSLRQAGLYEQYF. CDR3 DNA: TGTGCCAGCAGCTTAAGACAGGCGGGCCTCTACGAGCAGTACTTC.